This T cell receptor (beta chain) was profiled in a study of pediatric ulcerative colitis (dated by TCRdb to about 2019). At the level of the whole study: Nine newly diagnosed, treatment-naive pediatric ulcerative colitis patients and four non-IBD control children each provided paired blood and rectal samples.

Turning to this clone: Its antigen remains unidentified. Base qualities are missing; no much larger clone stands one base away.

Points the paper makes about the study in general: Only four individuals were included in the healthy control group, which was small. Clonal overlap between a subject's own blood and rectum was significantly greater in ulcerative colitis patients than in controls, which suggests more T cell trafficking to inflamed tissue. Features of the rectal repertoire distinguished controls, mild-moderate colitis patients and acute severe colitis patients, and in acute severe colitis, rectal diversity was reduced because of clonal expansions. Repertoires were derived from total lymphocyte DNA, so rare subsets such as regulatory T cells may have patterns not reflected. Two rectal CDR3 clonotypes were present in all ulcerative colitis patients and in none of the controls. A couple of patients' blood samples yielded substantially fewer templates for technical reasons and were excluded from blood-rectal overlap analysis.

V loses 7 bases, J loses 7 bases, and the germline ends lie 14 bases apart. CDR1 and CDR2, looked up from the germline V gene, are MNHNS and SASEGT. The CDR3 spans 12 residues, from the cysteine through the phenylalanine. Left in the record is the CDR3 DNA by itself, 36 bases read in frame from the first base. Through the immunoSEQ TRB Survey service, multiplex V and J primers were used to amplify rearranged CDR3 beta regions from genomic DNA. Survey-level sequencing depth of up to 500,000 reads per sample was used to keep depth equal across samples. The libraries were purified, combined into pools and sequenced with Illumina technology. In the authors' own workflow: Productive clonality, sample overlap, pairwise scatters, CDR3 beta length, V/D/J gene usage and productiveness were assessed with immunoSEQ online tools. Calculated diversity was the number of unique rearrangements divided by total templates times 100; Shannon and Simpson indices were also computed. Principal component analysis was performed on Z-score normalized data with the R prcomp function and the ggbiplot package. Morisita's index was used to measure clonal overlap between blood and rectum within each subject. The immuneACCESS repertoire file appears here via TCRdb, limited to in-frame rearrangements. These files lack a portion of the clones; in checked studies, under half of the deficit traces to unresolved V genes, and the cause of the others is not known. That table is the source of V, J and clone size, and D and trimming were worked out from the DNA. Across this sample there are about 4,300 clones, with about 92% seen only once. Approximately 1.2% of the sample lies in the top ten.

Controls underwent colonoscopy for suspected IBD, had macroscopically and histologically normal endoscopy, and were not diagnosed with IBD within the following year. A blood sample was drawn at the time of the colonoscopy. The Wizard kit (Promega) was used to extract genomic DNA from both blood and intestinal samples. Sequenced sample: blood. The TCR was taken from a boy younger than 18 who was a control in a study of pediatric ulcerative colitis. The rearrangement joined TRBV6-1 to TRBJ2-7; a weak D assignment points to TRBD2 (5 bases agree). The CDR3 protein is CASKLGVSEQYF. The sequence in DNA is TGTGCCAGCAAACTCGGGGTCTCAGAGCAGTACTTC.